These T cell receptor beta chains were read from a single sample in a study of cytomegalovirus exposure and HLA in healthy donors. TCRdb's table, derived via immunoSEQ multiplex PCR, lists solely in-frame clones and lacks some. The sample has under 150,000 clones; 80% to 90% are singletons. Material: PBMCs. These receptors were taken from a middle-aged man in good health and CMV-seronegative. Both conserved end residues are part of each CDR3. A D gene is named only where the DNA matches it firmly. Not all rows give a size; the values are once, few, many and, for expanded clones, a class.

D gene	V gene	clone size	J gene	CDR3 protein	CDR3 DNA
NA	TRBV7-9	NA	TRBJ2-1	CASRPQGSYNEQFF	TGTGCCAGCAGGCCCCAGGGCTCCTACAATGAGCAGTTCTTC
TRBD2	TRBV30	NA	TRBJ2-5	CAWGLAGGETQYF	TGTGCCTGGGGACTAGCGGGGGGAGAGACCCAGTACTTC
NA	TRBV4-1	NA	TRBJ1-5	CASSQESGDQPQHF	TGCGCCAGCAGCCAAGAGTCAGGGGATCAGCCCCAGCATTTT
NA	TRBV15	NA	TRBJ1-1	CATSRDRSGEAFF	TGTGCCACCAGCAGAGATAGGTCAGGTGAAGCTTTCTTT
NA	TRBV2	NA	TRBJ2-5	CASSEVGGTETQYF	TGTGCCAGCAGTGAAGTGGGCGGGACAGAGACCCAGTACTTC
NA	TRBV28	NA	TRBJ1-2	CAVQGGGSGYTF	TGTGCCGTACAAGGTGGGGGCTCTGGCTACACCTTC
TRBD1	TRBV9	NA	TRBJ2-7	CASSGPGTGTYEQYF	TGTGCCAGCAGCGGCCCCGGGACAGGGACCTACGAGCAGTACTTC
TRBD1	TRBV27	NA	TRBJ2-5	CASKMGRGRETQYF	TGTGCCAGCAAGATGGGCAGGGGGCGAGAGACCCAGTACTTC
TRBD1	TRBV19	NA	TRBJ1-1	CASRTGYSTEAFF	TGTGCCAGTAGGACAGGGTATAGTACTGAAGCTTTCTTT
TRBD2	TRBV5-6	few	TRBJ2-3	CASSLQTSGASTDTQYF	TGTGCCAGCAGCCTGCAAACTAGCGGGGCCAGCACAGATACGCAGTATTTT
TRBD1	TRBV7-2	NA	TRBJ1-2	CASSFQGANYGYTF	TGTGCCAGCAGCTTTCAGGGGGCTAACTATGGCTACACCTTC
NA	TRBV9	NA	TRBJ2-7	CASSVGPSNREFSYEQYF	TGTGCCAGCAGCGTAGGCCCAAGTAACAGGGAATTTTCCTACGAGCAGTACTTC
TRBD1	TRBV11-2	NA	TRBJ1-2	CASSSGQNYGYTF	TGTGCCAGCAGCTCGGGACAGAACTATGGCTACACCTTC
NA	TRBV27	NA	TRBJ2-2	CASSFSRVTGELFF	TGTGCCAGCAGTTTCTCCAGGGTCACCGGGGAGCTGTTTTTT
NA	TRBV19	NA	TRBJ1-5	CASSINQQPNQPQHF	TGTGCCAGTAGTATTAATCAACAGCCCAATCAGCCCCAGCATTTT
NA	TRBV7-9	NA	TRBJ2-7	CASSPQGDEQYF	TGTGCCAGCAGCCCGCAGGGTGACGAGCAGTACTTC
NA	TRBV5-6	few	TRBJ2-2	CASSRTGTDTGELFF	TGTGCCAGCAGTAGAACAGGGACGGACACCGGGGAGCTGTTTTTT
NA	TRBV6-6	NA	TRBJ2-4	CASSTESGLAKNIQYF	TGTGCCAGCAGTACAGAGTCGGGATTAGCCAAAAACATTCAGTACTTC
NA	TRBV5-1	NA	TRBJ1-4	CASSQNSHNEKLFF	TGCGCCAGCAGTCAAAACAGCCATAATGAGAAACTGTTTTTT
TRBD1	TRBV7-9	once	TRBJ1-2	CASSLQGRGYTF	TGTGCCAGCAGCCTACAGGGGAGGGGCTACACCTTC
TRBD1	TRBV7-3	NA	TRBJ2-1	CASSLWGTGTYNEQFF	TGTGCCAGCAGCTTATGGGGGACAGGGACCTACAATGAGCAGTTCTTC
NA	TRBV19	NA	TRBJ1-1	CASESGGSTEAFF	TGTGCCAGCGAATCAGGAGGGAGCACTGAAGCTTTCTTT
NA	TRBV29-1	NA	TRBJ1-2	CSAPRTRGNGYTF	TGCAGCGCCCCGAGGACAAGGGGTAATGGCTACACCTTC